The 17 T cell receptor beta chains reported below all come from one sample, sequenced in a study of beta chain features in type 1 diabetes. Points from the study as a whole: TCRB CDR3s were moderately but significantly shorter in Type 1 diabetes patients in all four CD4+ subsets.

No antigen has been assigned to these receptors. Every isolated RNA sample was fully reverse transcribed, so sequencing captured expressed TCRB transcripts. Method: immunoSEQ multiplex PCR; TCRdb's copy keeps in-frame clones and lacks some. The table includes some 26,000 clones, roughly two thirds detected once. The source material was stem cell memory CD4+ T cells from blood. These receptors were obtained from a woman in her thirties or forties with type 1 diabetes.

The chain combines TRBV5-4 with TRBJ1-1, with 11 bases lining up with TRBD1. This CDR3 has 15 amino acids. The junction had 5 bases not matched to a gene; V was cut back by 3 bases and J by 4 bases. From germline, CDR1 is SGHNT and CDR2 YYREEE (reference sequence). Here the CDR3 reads CASSSGTGGGTEAFF. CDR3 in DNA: TGTGCCAGCAGCTCGGGGACAGGGGGTGGCACTGAAGCTTTCTTT.

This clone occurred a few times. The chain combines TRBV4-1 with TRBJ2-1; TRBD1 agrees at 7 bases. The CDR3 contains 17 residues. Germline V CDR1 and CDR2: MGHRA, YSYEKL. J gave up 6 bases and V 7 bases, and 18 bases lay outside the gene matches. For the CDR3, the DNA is TGCGCCAGCACTCAGAGGTTCTGGCAGGGGGATCCCAATGAGCAGTTCTTC. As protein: CASTQRFWQGDPNEQFF.

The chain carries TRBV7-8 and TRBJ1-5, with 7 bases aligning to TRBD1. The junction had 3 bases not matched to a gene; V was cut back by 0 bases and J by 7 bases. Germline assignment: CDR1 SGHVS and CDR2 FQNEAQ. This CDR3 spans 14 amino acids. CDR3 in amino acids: CASSLAGQSQPQHF. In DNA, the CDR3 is TGTGCCAGCAGCTTAGCGGGACAGAGCCAGCCCCAGCATTTT.

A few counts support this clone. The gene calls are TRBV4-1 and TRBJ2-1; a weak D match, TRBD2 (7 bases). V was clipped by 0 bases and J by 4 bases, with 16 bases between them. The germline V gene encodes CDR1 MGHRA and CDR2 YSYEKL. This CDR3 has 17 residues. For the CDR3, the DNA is TGCGCCAGCAGCCAAGATAGGGGGGGAGGCTTATACAATGAGCAGTTCTTC. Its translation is CASSQDRGGGLYNEQFF.

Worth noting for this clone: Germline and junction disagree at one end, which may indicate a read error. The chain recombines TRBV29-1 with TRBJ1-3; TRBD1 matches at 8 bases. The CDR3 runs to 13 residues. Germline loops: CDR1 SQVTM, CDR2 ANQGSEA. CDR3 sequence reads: CSVEGTGGNTIYF. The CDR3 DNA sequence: TGCAGCGTCGAAGGGACAGGTGGAAACACCATATATTTT.

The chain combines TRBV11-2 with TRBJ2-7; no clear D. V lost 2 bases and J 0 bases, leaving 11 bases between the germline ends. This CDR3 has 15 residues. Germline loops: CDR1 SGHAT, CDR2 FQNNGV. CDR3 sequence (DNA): TGTGCCAGCAGCTTAAACCCCGACTCCTCCTACGAGCAGTACTTC. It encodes CASSLNPDSSYEQYF.

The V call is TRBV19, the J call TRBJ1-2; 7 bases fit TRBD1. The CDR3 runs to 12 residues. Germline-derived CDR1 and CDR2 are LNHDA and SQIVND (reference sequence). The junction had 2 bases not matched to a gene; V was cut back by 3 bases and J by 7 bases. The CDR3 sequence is CASSMTGSGYTF. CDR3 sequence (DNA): TGTGCCAGTAGTATGACAGGGTCTGGCTACACCTTC.

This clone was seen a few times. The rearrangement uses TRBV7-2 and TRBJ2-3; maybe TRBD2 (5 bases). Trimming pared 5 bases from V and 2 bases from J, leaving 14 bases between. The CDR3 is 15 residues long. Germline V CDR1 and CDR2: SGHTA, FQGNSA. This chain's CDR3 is CASSANPGYTDTQYF. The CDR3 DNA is TGTGCCAGCAGCGCCAATCCGGGGTACACAGATACGCAGTATTTT.

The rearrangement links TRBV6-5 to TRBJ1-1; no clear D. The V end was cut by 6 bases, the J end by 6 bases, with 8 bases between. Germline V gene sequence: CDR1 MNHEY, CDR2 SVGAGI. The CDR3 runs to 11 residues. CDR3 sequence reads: CASRGKAEAFF. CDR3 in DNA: TGTGCCAGCAGGGGCAAAGCTGAAGCTTTCTTT.

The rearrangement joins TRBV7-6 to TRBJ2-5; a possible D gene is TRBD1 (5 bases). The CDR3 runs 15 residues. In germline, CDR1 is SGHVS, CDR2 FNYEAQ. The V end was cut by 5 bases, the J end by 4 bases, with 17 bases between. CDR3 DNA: TGTGCCAGCAGCCTCCTTCCACAGGCCCGAGAGACCCAGTACTTC. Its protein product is CASSLLPQARETQYF.

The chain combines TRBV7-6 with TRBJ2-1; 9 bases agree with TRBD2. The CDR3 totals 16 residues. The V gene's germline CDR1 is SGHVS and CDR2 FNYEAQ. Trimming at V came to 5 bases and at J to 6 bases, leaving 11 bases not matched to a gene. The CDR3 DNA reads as TGTGCCAGCAGCGGATCTAGCGGGGCCTCTTTCAATGAGCAGTTCTTC. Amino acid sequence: CASSGSSGASFNEQFF.

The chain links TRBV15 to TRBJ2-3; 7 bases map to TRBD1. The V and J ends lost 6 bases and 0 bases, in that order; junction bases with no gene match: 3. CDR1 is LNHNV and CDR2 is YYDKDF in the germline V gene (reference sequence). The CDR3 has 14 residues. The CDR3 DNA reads TGTGCCACCAGAAGGACAGGAAGCACAGATACGCAGTATTTT. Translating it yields CATRRTGSTDTQYF.

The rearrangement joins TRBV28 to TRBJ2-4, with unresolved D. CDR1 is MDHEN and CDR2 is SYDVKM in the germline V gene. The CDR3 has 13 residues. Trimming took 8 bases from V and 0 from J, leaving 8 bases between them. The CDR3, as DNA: TGTGCCAGCGAGGCGTTAGCCAAAAACATTCAGTACTTC. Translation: CASEALAKNIQYF.

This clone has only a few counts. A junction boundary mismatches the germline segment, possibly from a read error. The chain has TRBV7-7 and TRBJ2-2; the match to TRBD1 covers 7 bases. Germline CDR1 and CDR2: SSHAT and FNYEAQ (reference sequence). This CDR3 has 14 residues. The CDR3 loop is CASSLQGPTGELFF. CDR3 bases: TGTGCTAGCAGCTTACAGGGGCCTACCGGGGAGCTGTTTTTT. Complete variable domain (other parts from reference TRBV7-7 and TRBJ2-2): GAGVSQSPRYKVTKRGQDVTLRCDPISSHATLYWYQQALGQGPEFLTYFNYEAQPDKSGLPSDRFSAERPEGSISTLTIQRTEQRDSAMYRCASSLQGPTGELFFGEGSRLTVL.

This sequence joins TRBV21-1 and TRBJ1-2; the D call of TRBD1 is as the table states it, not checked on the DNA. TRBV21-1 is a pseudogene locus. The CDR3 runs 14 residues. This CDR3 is CASSRQGIKGGYTF. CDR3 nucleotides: TGTGCCAGCAGCAGACAGGGGATTAAGGGAGGCTACACCTTC.

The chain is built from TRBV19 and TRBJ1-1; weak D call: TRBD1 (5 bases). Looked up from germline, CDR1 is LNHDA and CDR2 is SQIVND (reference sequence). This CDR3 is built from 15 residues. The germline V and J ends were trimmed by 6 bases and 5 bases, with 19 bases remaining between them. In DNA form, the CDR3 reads TGTGCCAGTAGGCCGTTGCGGGGCGCAGAAACTGAAGCTTTCTTT. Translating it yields CASRPLRGAETEAFF.

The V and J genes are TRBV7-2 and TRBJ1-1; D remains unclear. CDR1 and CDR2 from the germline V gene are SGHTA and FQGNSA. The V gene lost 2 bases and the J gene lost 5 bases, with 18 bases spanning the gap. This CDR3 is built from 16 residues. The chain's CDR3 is CASSLTPFRGETEAFF. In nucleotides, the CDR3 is TGTGCCAGCAGCTTAACCCCCTTTCGAGGCGAAACTGAAGCTTTCTTT.